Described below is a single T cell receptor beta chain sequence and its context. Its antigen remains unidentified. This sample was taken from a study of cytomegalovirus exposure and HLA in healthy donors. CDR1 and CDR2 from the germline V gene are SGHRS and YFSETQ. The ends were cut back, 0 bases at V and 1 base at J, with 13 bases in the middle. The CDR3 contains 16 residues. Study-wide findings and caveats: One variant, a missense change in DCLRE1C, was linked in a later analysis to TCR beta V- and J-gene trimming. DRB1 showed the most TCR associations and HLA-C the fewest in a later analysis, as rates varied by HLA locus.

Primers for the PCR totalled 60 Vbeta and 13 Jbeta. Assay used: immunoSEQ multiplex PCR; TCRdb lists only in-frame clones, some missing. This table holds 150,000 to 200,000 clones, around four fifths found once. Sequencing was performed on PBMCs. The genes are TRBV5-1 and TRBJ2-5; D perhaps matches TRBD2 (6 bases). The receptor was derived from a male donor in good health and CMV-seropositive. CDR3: CASSLDPGLIQETQYF. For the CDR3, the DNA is TGCGCCAGCAGCTTGGATCCGGGACTCATCCAAGAGACCCAGTACTTC.